The rows below give T cell receptor beta chains drawn from one sample of a study of T cell repertoires in cytomegalovirus infection. From the reads, TCRdb called clonotypes with MiXCR, one entry per CDR3 protein. The sample lists 250,000 or so distinct CDR3 sequences, 17% seen once, with 40% to 55% in the top ten. Sequencing was carried out using CD8+ T cells from PBMCs. Receptor source: a human donor in good health (CMV status not recorded). Some clones in this sample may be carry-over from other donors' samples. Each CDR3 is given with its conserved first and last residue.

V gene	CDR3 length	CDR3 protein
TRBV7-6	14	CASSLGTGGNVLTF
TRBV19	13	CASSTDLTPEAFF
TRBV27	16	CASSPRGGYVNTEAFF
TRBV19	18	CASSMTGGRSSGANVLTF
TRBV14	17	CASSLGQAYSYNSPLHF
TRBV28	15	CASSLTTGGGYEQYF
TRBV7-9	16	CASSGRSGTGRGKLFF
TRBV7-8	16	CASRNPYEPPQDTQYF
TRBV20-1	11	CSANRGYGYTF
TRBV4-3	13	CASSPQGYNEQFF
TRBV7-2	14	CASSFAGEYNEQFF
TRBV6-2/TRBV6-3	12	CASSYIPPPQHF
TRBV28	13	CASTAGGLGELFF
TRBV29-1	16	CSVEGGRDRKENIQYF
TRBV29-1	15	CSVEGGSIIQETQYF
TRBV20-1	12	CSARELRGTQYF
TRBV7-2	15	CASSLAGQAQETQYF
TRBV5-1	14	CASSDRGLDQPQHF
TRBV12-3/TRBV12-4	13	CASSLNEGLEQYF
TRBV27	15	CASSRRHSGANVLTF
TRBV12-3/TRBV12-4	14	CASRGGQLSYEQYF
TRBV7-6	15	CASSLGLGGNTEAFF
TRBV11-3	17	CASSLFSAGANTGELFF
TRBV7-9	17	CASSLGTSGGKSYEQYF
TRBV20-1	15	CSARGFRDLNEKLFF
TRBV2	14	CASSDMQGSGELFF
TRBV20-1	14	CSARGADTLYGYTF
TRBV6-2/TRBV6-3	17	CASSSETTGTGAGELFF
TRBV4-1	16	CASSQGTGGSYNEQFF
TRBV20-1	16	CSASKGFGDGNQPQHF
TRBV6-6	15	CASSSGAGSSTEQFF
TRBV7-8	15	CASSHKGQGVYEQYF
TRBV7-3	15	CASSQPPGRNYGYTF
TRBV20-1	15	CSATSRAGWGETQYF
TRBV2	13	CANQDRNQETQYF
TRBV4-3	16	CASSQNPGTGPDTQYF
TRBV29-1	14	CSVHPSTVNTEAFF
TRBV7-8	16	CASSLARNHLYYGYTF
TRBV28	13	CASSFGEEETQYF
TRBV6-1	13	CASRVYMNTEAFF
TRBV27	12	CASADRIAEAFF
TRBV28	14	CASRRTGYYYEQYF
TRBV5-6	13	CATTGADGYGYTF
TRBV7-9	13	CASSPQRRYEQYF
TRBV7-8	14	CASNPGTYHNEQFF
TRBV11-2	16	CASSLSIRGTDYGYTF
TRBV7-8	18	CASSSPRGGGGNGNTIYF
TRBV5-6	14	CASSDGTGAYEQYF
TRBV7-2	16	CASSRTGTGSYNEQFF
TRBV7-8	16	CASSLVWRGGYNEQFF
TRBV7-6	14	CASSSGGGGDGYTF
TRBV2	15	CASRAKTGEFYEQYF
TRBV27	15	CASSLAGISGNTIYF
TRBV12-3/TRBV12-4	14	CASSLGPLDNTQYF
TRBV28	15	CASTIPTGTNTEAFF
TRBV4-1	15	CASSQVLTDSYEQYF
TRBV5-6	19	CASSLRGWSLISGANVLTF
TRBV7-2	15	CASSLEGTPPYEQYF
TRBV7-9	16	CASSLLAGGPDNEQFF
TRBV6-1	13	CASSAGFTGELFF